The clone carrying this T cell receptor beta chain appeared a few times. Its target is not known. This sample is drawn from a study of beta chain features in type 1 diabetes. Broader study findings: Lower insertion and higher deletion counts appeared at VDJ junctions in type 1 diabetes patients. Type 1 diabetes patients had moderately but significantly shorter TCRB CDR3s in all four CD4+ subsets. Shorter templates may be favored by PCR, equally so in patients and controls.

Sorting gave populations that all exceeded 98% purity. Investigators reverse transcribed all isolated RNA, so they sequenced expressed TCRB transcripts. TCRdb keeps only in-frame clones here, not all; method: immunoSEQ multiplex PCR. The sample has tens of thousands of clones; around 60% are singletons. J lost 2 bases, V lost 8 bases, and 6 bases had no gene match. Looked up from germline, CDR1 is LNHDA and CDR2 is SQIVND (reference sequence). The CDR3 runs 14 residues. The chain joins TRBV19 to TRBJ2-3; 8 bases agree with TRBD1. The clonotype was recovered from a woman younger than 45 with type 1 diabetes. Sequenced input: stem cell memory CD4+ T cells from blood. CDR3 residues: CASVDRGDTDTQYF. CDR3 sequence (DNA): TGTGCCAGTGTTGACAGGGGTGACACAGATACGCAGTATTTT.